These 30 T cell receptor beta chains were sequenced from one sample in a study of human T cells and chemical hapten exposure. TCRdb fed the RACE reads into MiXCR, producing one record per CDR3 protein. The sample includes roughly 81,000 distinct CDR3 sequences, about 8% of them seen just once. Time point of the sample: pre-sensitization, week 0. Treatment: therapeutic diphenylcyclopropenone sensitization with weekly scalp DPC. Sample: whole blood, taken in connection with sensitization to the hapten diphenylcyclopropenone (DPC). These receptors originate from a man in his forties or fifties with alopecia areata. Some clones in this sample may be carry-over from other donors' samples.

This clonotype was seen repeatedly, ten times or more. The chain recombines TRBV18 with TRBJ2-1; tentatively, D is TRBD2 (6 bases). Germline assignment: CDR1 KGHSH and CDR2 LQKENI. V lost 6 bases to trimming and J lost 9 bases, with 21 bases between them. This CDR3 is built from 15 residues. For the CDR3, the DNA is TGTGCCAGCTCCCCCGGACGGGCGGGAATCGGTGAGCAGTTCTTC. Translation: CASSPGRAGIGEQFF. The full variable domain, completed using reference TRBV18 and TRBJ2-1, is NAGVMQNPRHLVRRRGQEARLRCSPMKGHSHVYWYRQLPEEGLKFMVYLQKENIIDESGMPKERFSAEFPKEGPSILRIQQVVRGDSAAYFCASSPGRAGIGEQFFGPGTRLTVL.

The CDR3 protein is CASSAYRGETKNIQYF. The CDR3 DNA reads as TGTGCCAGCAGCGCCTACAGGGGCGAAACCAAAAACATTCAGTACTTC. The V gene is TRBV9, the J gene TRBJ2-4; TRBD1 aligns across 7 bases. This CDR3 has 16 residues. CDR1 and CDR2 (germline): SGDLS, YYNGEE. With V trimmed by 3 bases and J by 2 bases, 8 bases remained unmatched.

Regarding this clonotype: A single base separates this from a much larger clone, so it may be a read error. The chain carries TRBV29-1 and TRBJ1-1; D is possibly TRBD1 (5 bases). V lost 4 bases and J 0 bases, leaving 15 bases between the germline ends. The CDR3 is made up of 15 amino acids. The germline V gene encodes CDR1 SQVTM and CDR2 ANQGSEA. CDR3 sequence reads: CSVVGRGVMNTEAFF. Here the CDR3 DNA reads TGCAGCGTTGTAGGGCGGGGCGTCATGAACACTGAAGCTTTCTTT. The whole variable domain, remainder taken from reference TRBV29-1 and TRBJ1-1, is SAVISQKPSRDICQRGTSLTIQCQVDSQVTMMFWYRQQPGQSLTLIATANQGSEATYESGFVIDKFPISRPNLTFSTLTVSNMSPEDSSIYLCSVVGRGVMNTEAFFGQGTRLTVV.

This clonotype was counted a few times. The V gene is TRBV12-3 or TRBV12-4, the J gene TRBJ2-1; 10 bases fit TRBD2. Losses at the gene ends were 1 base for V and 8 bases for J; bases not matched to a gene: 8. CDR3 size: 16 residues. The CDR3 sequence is CASSLGLAGVAHEQFF. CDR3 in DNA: TGTGCCAGCAGTTTAGGTCTAGCGGGAGTTGCTCATGAGCAGTTCTTC.

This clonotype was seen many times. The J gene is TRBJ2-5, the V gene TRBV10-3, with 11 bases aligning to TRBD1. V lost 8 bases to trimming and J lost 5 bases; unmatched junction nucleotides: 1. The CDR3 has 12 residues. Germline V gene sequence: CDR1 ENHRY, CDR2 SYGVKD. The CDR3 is CAIGTGGETQYF. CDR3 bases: TGTGCCATCGGGACAGGGGGGGAGACCCAGTACTTC.

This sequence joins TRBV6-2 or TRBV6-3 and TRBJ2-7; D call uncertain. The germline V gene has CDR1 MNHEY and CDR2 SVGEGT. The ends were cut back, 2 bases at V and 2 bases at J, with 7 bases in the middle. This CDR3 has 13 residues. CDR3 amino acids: CASSYGATYEQYV. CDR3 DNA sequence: TGTGCCAGCAGTTACGGAGCTACCTACGAGCAGTACGTC.

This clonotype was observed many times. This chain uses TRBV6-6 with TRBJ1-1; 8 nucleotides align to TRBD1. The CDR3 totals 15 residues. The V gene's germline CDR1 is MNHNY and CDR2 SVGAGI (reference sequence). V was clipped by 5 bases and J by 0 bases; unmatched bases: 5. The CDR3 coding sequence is TGTGCCAGCAGTAATAGACAGGGGATGAACACTGAAGCTTTCTTT. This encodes CASSNRQGMNTEAFF.

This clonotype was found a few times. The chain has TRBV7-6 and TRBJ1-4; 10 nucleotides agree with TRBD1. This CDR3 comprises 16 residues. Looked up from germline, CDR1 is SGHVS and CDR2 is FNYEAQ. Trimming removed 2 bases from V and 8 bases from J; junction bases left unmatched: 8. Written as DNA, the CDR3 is TGTGCCAGCAGCTTAACCAAACGGGACAGGGGCGAAAAACTGTTTTTT. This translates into CASSLTKRDRGEKLFF.

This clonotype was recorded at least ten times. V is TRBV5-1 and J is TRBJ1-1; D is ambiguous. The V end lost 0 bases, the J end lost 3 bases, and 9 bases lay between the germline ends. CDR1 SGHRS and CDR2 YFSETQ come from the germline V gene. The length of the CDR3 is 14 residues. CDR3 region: CASSLAGSDTEAFF. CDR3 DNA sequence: TGCGCCAGCAGCTTGGCAGGATCGGACACTGAAGCTTTCTTT.

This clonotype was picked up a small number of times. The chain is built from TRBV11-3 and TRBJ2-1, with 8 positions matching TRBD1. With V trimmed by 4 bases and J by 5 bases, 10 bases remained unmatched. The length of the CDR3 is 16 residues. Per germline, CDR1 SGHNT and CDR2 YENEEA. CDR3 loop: CASSSRGQGADNEQFF. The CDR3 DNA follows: TGTGCCAGCAGCTCCAGAGGGCAGGGGGCCGACAATGAGCAGTTCTTC.

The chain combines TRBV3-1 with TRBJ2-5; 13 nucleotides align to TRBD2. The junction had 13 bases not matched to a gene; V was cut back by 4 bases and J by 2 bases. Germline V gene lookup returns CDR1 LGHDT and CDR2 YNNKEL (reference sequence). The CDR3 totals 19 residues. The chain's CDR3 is CASSLRTSGSALAQETQYF. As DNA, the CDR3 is TGTGCCAGCAGCCTGCGGACTAGCGGGAGTGCGTTGGCACAAGAGACCCAGTACTTC.

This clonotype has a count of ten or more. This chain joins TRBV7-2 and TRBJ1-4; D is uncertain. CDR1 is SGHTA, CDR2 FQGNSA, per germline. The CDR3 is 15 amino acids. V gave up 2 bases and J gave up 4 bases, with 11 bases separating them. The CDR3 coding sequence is TGTGCCAGCAGCTTAAATTCCGGGGTTAATGAAAAACTGTTTTTT. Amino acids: CASSLNSGVNEKLFF.

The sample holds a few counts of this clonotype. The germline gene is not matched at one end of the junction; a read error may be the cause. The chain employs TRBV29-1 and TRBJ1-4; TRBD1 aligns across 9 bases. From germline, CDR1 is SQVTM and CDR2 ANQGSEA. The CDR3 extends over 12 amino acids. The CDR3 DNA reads TGCAGCGCGTTCCAGGTCGGGGGACAGGGAGTTTTT. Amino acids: CSAFQVGGQGVF.

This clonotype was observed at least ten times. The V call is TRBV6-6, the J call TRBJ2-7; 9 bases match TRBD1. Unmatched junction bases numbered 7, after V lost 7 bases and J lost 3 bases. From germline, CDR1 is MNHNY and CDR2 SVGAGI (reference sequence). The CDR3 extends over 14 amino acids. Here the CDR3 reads CASNNRGQDYEQYF. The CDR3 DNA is TGTGCCAGCAACAACAGGGGGCAAGACTACGAGCAGTACTTC.

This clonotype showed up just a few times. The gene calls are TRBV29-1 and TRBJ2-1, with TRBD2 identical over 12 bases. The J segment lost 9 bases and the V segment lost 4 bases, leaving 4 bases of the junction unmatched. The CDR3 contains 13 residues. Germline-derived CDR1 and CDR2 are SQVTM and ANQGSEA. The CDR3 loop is CSVAPSGRGEQFF. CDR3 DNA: TGCAGCGTTGCTCCTAGCGGGAGGGGTGAGCAGTTCTTC.

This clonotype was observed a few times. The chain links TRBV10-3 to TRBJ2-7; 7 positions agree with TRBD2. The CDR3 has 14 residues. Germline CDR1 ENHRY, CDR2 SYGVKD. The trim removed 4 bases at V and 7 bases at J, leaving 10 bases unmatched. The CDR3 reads CAISATGPGGEQYF. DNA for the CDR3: TGTGCCATCAGTGCCACGGGTCCCGGGGGGGAGCAGTACTTC.

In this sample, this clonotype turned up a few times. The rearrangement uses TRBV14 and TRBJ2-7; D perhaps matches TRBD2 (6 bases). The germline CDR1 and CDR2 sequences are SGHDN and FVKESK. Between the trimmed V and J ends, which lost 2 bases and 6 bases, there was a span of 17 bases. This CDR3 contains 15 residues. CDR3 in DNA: TGTGCCAGCAGCCAAATAACGGGACTCTCGAGCGAGCAGTACTTC. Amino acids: CASSQITGLSSEQYF.

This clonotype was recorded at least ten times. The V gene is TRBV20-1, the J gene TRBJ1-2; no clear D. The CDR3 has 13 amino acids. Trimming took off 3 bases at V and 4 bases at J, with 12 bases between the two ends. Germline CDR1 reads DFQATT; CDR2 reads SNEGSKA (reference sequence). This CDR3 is CSASEQLLYGYTF. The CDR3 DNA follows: TGCAGTGCTAGCGAACAGCTACTCTATGGCTACACCTTC.

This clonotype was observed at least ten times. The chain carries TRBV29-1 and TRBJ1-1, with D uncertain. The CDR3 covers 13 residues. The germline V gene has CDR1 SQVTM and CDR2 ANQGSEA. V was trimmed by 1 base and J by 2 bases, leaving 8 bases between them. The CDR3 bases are TGCAGCGTTGAAGTCGGCGCTAACACTGAAGCTTTCTTT. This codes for CSVEVGANTEAFF. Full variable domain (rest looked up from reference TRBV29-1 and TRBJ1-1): SAVISQKPSRDICQRGTSLTIQCQVDSQVTMMFWYRQQPGQSLTLIATANQGSEATYESGFVIDKFPISRPNLTFSTLTVSNMSPEDSSIYLCSVEVGANTEAFFGQGTRLTVV.

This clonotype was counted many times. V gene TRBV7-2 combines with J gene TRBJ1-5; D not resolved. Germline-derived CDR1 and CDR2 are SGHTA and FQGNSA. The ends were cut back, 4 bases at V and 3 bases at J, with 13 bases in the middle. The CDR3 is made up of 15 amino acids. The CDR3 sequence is CASSSFWSINQPQHF. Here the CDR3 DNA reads TGTGCCAGCAGCTCCTTTTGGTCCATCAATCAGCCCCAGCATTTT.

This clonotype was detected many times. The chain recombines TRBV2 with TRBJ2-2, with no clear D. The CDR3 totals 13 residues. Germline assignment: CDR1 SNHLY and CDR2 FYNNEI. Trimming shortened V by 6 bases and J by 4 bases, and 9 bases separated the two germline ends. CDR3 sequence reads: CASRSLRTGELFF. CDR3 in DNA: TGTGCCAGCAGGTCACTACGCACCGGGGAGCTGTTTTTT. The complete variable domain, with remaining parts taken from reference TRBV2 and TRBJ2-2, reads EPEVTQTPSHQVTQMGQEVILRCVPISNHLYFYWYRQILGQKVEFLVSFYNNEISEKSEIFDDQFSVERPDGSNFTLKIRSTKLEDSAMYFCASRSLRTGELFFGEGSRLTVL.

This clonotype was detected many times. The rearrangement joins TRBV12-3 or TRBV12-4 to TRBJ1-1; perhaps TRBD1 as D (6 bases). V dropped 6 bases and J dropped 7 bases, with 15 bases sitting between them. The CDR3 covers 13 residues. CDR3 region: CASRPTGILEAFF. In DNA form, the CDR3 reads TGTGCCAGCAGACCTACAGGGATACTTGAAGCTTTCTTT.

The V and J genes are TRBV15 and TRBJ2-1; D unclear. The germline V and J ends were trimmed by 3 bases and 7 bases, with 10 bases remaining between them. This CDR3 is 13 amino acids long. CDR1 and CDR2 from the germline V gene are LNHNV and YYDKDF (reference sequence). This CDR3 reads CATSRARSNEQFF. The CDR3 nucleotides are TGTGCCACCAGCAGGGCTCGAAGTAATGAGCAGTTCTTC.

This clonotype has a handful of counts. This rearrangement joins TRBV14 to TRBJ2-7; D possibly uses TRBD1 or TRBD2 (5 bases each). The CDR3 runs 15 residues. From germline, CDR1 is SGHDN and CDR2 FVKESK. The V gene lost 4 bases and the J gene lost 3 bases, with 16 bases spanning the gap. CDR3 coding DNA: TGTGCCAGCAGCCCACTCCTATGGGACGGCTACGAGCAGTACTTC. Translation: CASSPLLWDGYEQYF.

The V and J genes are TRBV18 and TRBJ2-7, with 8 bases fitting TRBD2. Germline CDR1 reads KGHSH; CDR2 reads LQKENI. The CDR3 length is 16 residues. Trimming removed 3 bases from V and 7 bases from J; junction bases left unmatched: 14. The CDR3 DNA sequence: TGTGCCAGCTCACCCCGGGGAGCGGGAGTTCTGGAAGAGCAGTACTTC. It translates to CASSPRGAGVLEEQYF.

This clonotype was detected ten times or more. In DNA form, the CDR3 reads TGCAGCGTTGCCCAGGGCGGGACAGGGGGAAATCAGCCCCAGCATTTT. It translates to CSVAQGGTGGNQPQHF. This chain joins TRBV29-1 and TRBJ1-5; 11 bases agree with TRBD1. Germline CDR1 and CDR2: SQVTM and ANQGSEA. This CDR3 has 16 residues. V was clipped by 4 bases and J by 4 bases; unmatched bases: 9.

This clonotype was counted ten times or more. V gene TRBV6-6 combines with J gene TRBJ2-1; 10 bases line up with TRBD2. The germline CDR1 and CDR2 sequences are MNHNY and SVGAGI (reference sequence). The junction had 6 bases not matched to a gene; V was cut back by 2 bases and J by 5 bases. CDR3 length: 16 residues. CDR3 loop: CASSYPLAGDNNEQFF. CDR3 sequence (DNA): TGTGCCAGCAGTTACCCCCTAGCGGGAGATAACAATGAGCAGTTCTTC.

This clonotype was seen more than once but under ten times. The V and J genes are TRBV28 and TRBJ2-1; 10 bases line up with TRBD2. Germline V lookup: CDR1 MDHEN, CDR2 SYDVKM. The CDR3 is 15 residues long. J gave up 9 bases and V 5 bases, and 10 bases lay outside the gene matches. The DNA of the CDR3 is TGTGCCAGCAGTCCGTCCCGAGCGGGAGGGGTTGAGCAGTTCTTC. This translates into CASSPSRAGGVEQFF.

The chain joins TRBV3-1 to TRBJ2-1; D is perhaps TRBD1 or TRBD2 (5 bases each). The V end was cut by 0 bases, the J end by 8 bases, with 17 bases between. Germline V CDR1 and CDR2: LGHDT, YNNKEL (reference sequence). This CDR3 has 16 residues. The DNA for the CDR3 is TGTGCCAGCAGCCAAGAATTGGGACCGACTTCGTATGAGCAGTTCTTC. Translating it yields CASSQELGPTSYEQFF.

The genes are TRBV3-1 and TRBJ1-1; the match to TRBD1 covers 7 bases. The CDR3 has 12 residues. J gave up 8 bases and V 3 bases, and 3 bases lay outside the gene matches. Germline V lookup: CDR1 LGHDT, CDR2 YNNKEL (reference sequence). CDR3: CASSQGTAEAFF. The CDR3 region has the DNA TGTGCCAGCAGCCAGGGGACAGCAGAAGCTTTCTTT.